This TCR beta chain was sequenced in a study of T cells after yellow fever vaccination. TCRdb passed the 5' RACE reads through MiXCR, listing each CDR3 protein once. Seen here are approximately 610,000 distinct CDR3 sequences, approximately 16% observed once, and the top ten hold roughly a sixth. This CDR3 comprises 14 residues. Germline CDR1 SQVTM, CDR2 ANQGSEA. V was pared by 6 bases and J by 5 bases, with 7 bases of the junction left unmatched. For this clonotype: The antigen remains undetermined.

Study findings and constraints: In FACS-sorted repertoires, abundant clonotypes from the bulk population could appear as contaminants. The CD4 and CD8 compartments had a small share of their clonotypes in common. A large majority of primary-vaccination clones showed up again after the booster (approximately 95% CD4, 75% to 90% CD8).

This specimen consisted of PBMCs, obtained less than 6 days after the first yellow fever vaccination. V gene TRBV29-1 combines with J gene TRBJ2-1; 10 bases match TRBD2. The sequence was obtained from a man younger than 30 who received the YFV17D yellow fever vaccine. The CDR3 DNA reads TGCAGCGTCATTAGCGGGGGGTCCCACAATGAGCAGTTCTTC. Translating it yields CSVISGGSHNEQFF.